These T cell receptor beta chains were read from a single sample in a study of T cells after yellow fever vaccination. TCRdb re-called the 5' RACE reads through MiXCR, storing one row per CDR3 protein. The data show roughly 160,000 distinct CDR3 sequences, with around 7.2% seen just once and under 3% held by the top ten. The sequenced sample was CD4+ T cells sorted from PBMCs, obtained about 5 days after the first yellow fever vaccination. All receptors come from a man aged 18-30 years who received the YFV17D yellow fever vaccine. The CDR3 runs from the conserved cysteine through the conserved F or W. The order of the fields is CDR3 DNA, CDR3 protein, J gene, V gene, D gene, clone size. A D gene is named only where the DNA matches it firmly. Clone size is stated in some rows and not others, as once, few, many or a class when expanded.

DNA: TGTGCCAGCAGCGCCCGCGGGTGGGGCCAAGAGACCCAGTACTTC
CDR3: CASSARGWGQETQYF
J: TRBJ2-5
V: TRBV7-2
D: .
size: many

DNA: TGTGCCAGCAGTCCGCGAGGGGGGTCCCAAGATACGCAGTATTTT
CDR3: CASSPRGGSQDTQYF
J: TRBJ2-3
V: TRBV7-2
D: .
size: .

DNA: TGTGCCATCAGTGGGCGCCCCCAGGGGATGGTCCACAATGAGCAGTTCTTC
CDR3: CAISGRPQGMVHNEQFF
J: TRBJ2-1
V: TRBV10-3
D: .
size: many

DNA: TGTGCCAGCAGCTTGGAGGCAGGGATCGGCTACACCTTC
CDR3: CASSLEAGIGYTF
J: TRBJ1-2
V: TRBV7-2
D: .
size: many

DNA: TGTGCCATCAGGGGCCGTTGGGGAGCTTTCTTT
CDR3: CAIRGRWGAFF
J: TRBJ1-1
V: TRBV28
D: .
size: many

DNA: TGTGCCAGCAGCTCCCTTAAGACAGGGTCGGGTGGCTACACCTTC
CDR3: CASSSLKTGSGGYTF
J: TRBJ1-2
V: TRBV11-2
D: TRBD1
size: .

DNA: TGTGCCAGCAGCTTTATAAGCCAGGGGGCCGGGGAGCTGTTTTTT
CDR3: CASSFISQGAGELFF
J: TRBJ2-2
V: TRBV7-2
D: TRBD1
size: many

DNA: TGTGCCAGCAGCGTAGGAGGACAGGGGGACTACGAGCAGTACTTC
CDR3: CASSVGGQGDYEQYF
J: TRBJ2-7
V: TRBV9
D: TRBD1
size: .

DNA: TGTGCCAGCAGCTCGACCCAAGGGGGTCAGCCCCAGCATTTT
CDR3: CASSSTQGGQPQHF
J: TRBJ1-5
V: TRBV5-5
D: .
size: many

DNA: TGCGCCAGCAGCTTGGAGGGGTTCTGGACTGAAGCTTTCTTT
CDR3: CASSLEGFWTEAFF
J: TRBJ1-1
V: TRBV5-1
D: .
size: few

DNA: TGTGCCAGGCCACCTCACCTGAACACTGAAGCTTTCTTT
CDR3: CARPPHLNTEAFF
J: TRBJ1-1
V: TRBV6-1
D: .
size: many